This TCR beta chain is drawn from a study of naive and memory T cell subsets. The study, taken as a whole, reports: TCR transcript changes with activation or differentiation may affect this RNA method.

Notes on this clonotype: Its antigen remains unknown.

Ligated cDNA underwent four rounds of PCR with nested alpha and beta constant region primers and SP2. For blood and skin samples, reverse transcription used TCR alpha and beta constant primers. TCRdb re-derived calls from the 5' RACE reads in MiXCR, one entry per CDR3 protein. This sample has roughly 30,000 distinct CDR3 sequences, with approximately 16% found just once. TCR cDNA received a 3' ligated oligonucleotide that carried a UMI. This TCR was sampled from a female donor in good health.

The CDR3 loop reads CASSFAGNYGYTF. CDR3 bases: TGTGCCAGCAGTTTCGCCGGAAACTATGGCTACACCTTC. V and J are TRBV12-3 or TRBV12-4 and TRBJ1-2; D not resolved. Trimming stripped 3 bases from V and 2 bases from J, with 7 bases between. This CDR3 is 13 amino acids long.